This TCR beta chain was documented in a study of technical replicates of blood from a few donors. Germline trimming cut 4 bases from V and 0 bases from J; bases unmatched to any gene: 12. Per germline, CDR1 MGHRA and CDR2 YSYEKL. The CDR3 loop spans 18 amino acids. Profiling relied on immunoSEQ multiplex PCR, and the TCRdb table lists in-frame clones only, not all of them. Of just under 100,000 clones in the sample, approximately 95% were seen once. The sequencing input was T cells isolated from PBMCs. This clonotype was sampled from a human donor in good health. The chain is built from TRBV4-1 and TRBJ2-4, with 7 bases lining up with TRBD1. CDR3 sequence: CASSPGQARVLAKNIQYF. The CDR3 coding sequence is TGCGCCAGCAGCCCAGGACAGGCTCGGGTTCTAGCCAAAAACATTCAGTACTTC.